This paragraph reports one TCR beta chain. The PCR was carried out with 60 Vbeta primers and 13 Jbeta primers. Only in-frame clones appear in the TCRdb table, and some are missing; sequencing was by immunoSEQ multiplex PCR. The sample has about 190,000 clones, roughly 76% seen once. The sample comes from a study of cytomegalovirus exposure and HLA in healthy donors. Material: PBMCs. This clonotype was sampled from a woman aged 25 to 39 in good health and CMV-seropositive.

The CDR3 here is CASREAGPQPGEQYF. CDR3 in DNA: TGTGCCAGCAGAGAAGCGGGACCTCAACCGGGGGAGCAGTACTTC. The chain uses TRBV28 and TRBJ2-5; the match to TRBD2 covers 7 bases. From germline, CDR1 is MDHEN and CDR2 SYDVKM. The length of the CDR3 is 15 residues. Germline trimming cut 6 bases from V and 11 bases from J; bases unmatched to any gene: 18.